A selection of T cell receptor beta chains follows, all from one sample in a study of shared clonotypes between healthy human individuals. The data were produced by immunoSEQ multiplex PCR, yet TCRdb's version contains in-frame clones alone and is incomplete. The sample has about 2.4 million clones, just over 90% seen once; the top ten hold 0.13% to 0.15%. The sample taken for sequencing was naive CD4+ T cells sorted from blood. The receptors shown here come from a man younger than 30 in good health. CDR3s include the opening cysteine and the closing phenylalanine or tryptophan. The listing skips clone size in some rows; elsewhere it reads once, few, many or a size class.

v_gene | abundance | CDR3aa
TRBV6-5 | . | CASSRGQGVSYEQYF
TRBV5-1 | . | CASSLELQNTEAFF
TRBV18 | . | CASSPVTGPFEAFF
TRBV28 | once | CASHIRDSSGNQPQHF
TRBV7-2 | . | CASRLVGSTEAFF
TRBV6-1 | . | CASSSGGGRAETQYF
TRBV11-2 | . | CASSLVLGGGYTF
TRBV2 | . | CASAYGSNEKLFF
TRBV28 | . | CASSLGGGSYEQYF
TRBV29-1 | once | CSVQVGPNEKLFF
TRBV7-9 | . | CASSSTAGGWETQYF
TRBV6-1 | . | CASSEVLGGAFF
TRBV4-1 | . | CASSHPARSSGNTIYF
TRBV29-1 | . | CSVEDPAGNYEQYF
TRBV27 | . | CASSREAGFSYNEQFF
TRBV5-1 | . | CASSPLMPGTGTYEQYF
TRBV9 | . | CASSVDPAAGEQFF
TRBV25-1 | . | CASKLGVSYNEQFF
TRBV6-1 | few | CASSERSAFF
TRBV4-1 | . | CASSQPRQGAATDTQYF
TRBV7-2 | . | CASSLLGQATNNEQFF
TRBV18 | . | CASSPPDSPLHF
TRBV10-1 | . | CASSGRETRAYNEQFF
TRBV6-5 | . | CASDGLTSNQPQHF
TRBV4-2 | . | CASSQDDMGLRGYTF
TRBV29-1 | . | CSVERDTDTQYF
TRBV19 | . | CASSIWSGHYSNQPQHF
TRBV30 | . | CAWREDRDTEAFF
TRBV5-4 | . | CASSRGTGLAYTF
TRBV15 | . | CATSRDSPFREADSPLHF
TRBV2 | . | CASRERQQSYGYTF
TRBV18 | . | CASSSGQGRVYGYTF
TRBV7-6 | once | CASSLVPAGGGYGYTF
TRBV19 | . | CASWEIPETQYF
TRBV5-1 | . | CASSSVGGGTGELFF
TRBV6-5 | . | CASSYDGGEGEQYF
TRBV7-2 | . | CASSLGVGTPTGYTF
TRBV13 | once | CASSLGALAKNIQYF
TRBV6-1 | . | CASSGQGNTEAFF
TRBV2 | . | CASSRDGGSTDTQYF